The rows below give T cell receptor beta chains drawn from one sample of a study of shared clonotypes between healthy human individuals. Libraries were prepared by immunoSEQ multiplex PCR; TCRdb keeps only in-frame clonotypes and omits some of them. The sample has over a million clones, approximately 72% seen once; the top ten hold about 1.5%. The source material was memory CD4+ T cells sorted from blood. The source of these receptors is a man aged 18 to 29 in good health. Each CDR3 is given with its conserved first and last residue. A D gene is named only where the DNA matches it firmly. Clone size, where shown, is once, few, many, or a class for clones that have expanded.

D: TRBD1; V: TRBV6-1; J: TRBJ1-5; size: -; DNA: TGTGCCAGCAGCCTGACAGGGGGCAATCAGCCCCAGCATTTT; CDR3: CASSLTGGNQPQHF
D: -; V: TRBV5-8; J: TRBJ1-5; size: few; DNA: TGTGCCAGCAGGAGGGCTGACCAGCCCCAGCATTTT; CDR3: CASRRADQPQHF
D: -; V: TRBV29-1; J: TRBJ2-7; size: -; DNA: TGCAGCGTTGAGACGCCCAGCAAATCCTACGAGCAGTACTTC; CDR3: CSVETPSKSYEQYF
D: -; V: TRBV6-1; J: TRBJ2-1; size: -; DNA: TGTGCCAGCAGTGCGGGACTCCGAGTCGTGGGTGAGCAGTTCTTC; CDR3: CASSAGLRVVGEQFF
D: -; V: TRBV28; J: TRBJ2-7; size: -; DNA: TGTGCCAGCAGTTCCCCGGACGGTGGCACCTACGAGCAGTACTTC; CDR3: CASSSPDGGTYEQYF
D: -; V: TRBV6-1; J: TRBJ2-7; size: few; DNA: TGTGCCAGCAGTGAGGGGGTTCAGTACTTC; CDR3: CASSEGVQYF
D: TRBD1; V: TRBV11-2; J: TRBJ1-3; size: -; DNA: TGTGCCAGCAGCTCGGACAGGAACACCATATATTTT; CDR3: CASSSDRNTIYF
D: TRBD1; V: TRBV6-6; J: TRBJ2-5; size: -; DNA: TGTGCCAGCAGTTACGCTGGACAGGGGCGAGAGACCCAGTACTTC; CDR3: CASSYAGQGRETQYF
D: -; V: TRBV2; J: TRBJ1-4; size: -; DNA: TGTCTGAGCAAGGGGGAGAACGGGGAAAAACTGTTTTTT; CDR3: CLSKGENGEKLFF
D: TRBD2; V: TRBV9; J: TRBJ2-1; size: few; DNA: TGTGCCAGCAGCATGTCTAGCGGGGCTTACAATGAGCAGTTCTTC; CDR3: CASSMSSGAYNEQFF
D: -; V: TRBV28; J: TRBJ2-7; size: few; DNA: TGTGCCAGCACTTTATTAAGGCCGGACAGCCGAAACTACGAGCAGTACTTC; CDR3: CASTLLRPDSRNYEQYF
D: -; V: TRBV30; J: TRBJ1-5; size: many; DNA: TGTGCCTGGAGTATAGGCTTAGGCGACTATAGCAATCAGCCCCAGCATTTT; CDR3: CAWSIGLGDYSNQPQHF
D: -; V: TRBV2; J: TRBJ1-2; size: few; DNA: TGTGCCAGCAGTGGGGACTCCGAGGGGGGCTACACCTTC; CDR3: CASSGDSEGGYTF
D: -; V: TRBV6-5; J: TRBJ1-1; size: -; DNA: TGTGCCAGCAGTTACGGGGGACCTCCGAACACTGAAGCTTTCTTT; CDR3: CASSYGGPPNTEAFF
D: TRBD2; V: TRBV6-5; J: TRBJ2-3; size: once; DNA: TGTGCCAGCAGTTACCTTGGACTAGCGGGAATAGATACGCAGTATTTT; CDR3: CASSYLGLAGIDTQYF
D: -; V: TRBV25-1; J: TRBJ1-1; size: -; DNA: TGTGCCAGCAGTGCCTATACCTCAGGGAACACTGAAGCTTTCTTT; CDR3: CASSAYTSGNTEAFF
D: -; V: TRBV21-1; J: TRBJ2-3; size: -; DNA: TGTGCCAGCACCAAACGGGGCCCGGGCACAGATACGCAGTATTTT; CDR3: CASTKRGPGTDTQYF
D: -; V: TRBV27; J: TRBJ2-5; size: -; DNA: TGTGCCAGCAGCACTAGAGCTGCCCAAGAGACCCAGTACTTC; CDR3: CASSTRAAQETQYF
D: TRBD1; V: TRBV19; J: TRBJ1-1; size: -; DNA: TGTGCCAGTAGTGCAGGGGGCACTGAAGCTTTCTTT; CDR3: CASSAGGTEAFF
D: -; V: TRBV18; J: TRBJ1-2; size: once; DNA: TGTGCCAGCTCACAACTAGGAGGGAGAACTAACTATGGCTACACCTTC; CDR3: CASSQLGGRTNYGYTF
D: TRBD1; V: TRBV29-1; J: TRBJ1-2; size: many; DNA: TGCAGCATCAGGACCGGCAGGGGGGACGATGGCTACACCTTC; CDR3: CSIRTGRGDDGYTF
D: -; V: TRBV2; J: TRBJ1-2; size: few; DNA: TGTGCCAGCACTAACGACTGGGATGGCTACACCTTC; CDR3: CASTNDWDGYTF
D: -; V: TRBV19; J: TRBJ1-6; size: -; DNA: TGTGCCAGTAGACCTCCGGGGACATCACCTTCACCCCTCCACTTT; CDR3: CASRPPGTSPSPLHF
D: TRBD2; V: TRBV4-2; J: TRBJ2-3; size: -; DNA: TGTGCCAGCAGCCAATCCCAGGGGCTAGCGGGCTCAGATACGCAGTATTTT; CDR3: CASSQSQGLAGSDTQYF
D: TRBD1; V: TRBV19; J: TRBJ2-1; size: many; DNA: TGTGCCAGTAGTATAAAAGGGACAGGGAATGGGATAGTCTTC; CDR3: CASSIKGTGNGIVF
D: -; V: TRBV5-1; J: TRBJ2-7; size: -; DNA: TGCGCCAGCAGCTTGGAGGATAGGTCCTACGAGCAGTACTTC; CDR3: CASSLEDRSYEQYF
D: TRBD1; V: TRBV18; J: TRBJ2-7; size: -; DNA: TGTGCCAGCTCACCCTCAGGGACAGGGGGTCGCGAGCAGTACTTC; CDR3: CASSPSGTGGREQYF
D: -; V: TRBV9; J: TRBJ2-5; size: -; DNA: TGTGCCAGCAGCGAGAGGGGGGGCCTCGAGACCCAGTACTTC; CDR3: CASSERGGLETQYF
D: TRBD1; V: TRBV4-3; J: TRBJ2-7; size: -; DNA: TGCGCCAGCTCGGACAGGGGCTACGAGCAGTACTTC; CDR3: CASSDRGYEQYF
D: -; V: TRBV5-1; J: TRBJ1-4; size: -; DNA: TGCGCCAGCAGCTTGGAGCCGGCTAGGGGGGAAAAACTGTTTTTT; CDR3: CASSLEPARGEKLFF
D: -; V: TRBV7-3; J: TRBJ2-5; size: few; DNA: TGTGCCAGCAGCGCCGTTGGGGGGACCCAGTACTTC; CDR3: CASSAVGGTQYF